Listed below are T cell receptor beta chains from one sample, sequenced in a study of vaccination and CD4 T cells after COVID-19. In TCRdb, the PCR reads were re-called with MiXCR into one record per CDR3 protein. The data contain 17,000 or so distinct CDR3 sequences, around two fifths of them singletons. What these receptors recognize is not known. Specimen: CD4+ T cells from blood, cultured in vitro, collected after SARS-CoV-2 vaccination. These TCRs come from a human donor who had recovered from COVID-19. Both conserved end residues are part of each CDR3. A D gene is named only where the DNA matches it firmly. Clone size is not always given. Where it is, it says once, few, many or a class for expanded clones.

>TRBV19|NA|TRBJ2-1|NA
CASSIGILAPYNEQFF
TGTGCCAGTAGTATAGGGATACTAGCTCCCTACAATGAGCAGTTCTTC
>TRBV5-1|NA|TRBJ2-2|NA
CASSLSRTGELFF
TGCGCCAGCAGCCTTAGCCGCACCGGGGAGCTGTTTTTT
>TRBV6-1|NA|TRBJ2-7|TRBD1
CASKGQGSSYEQYF
TGTGCCAGCAAGGGACAGGGTAGCTCCTACGAGCAGTACTTC
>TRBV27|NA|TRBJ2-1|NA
CASSSRDHEQFF
TGTGCCAGCAGTTCACGTGATCATGAGCAGTTCTTC
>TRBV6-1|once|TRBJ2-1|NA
CASRVRGGNEQFF
TGTGCCAGCAGGGTTAGAGGTGGCAATGAGCAGTTCTTC
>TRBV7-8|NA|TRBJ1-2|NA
CASSRRALWGYTF
TGTGCCAGCTCCCGACGGGCGCTCTGGGGCTACACCTTC
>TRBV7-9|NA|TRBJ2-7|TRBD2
CASSFTGGSYEQYF
TGTGCCAGCAGCTTTACGGGAGGGTCCTACGAGCAGTACTTC
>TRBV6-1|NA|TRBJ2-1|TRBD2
CASRVLAGSNYNEQFF
TGTGCCAGCAGGGTACTAGCGGGTAGCAATTACAATGAGCAGTTCTTC
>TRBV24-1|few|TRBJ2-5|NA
CATSDSHSTQYF
TGTGCCACCAGTGATTCACACTCGACCCAGTACTTC
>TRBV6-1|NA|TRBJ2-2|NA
CASPGENTGELFF
TGTGCCAGTCCCGGGGAGAACACCGGGGAGCTGTTTTTT
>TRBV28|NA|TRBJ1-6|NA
CASAREGSNSPLHF
TGTGCCAGCGCCCGGGAGGGATCCAATTCACCCCTCCACTTT
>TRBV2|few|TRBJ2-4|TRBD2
CASTSWGVRGVARYF
TGTGCCAGCACCAGCTGGGGGGTGCGGGGGGTCGCTCGGTACTTC